This TCR beta chain was sequenced in a study of blood T cell repertoires in COVID-19 (dated by TCRdb to the early 2020s). Some background on the complete study: Collaborator samples came from the United States, Italy and Spain and covered acute and convalescent phases of COVID-19. The material from the prospective study consisted of cDNA or gDNA derived from T cells, B-cell-depleted T cells, or PBMCs. The dataset comprised deeply sampled blood TCRbeta repertoires from subjects exposed to, actively infected with, or recovered from COVID-19. The repertoires were released in a freely available public database intended as a resource for research on the immune response to SARS-CoV-2. The samples were drawn from two sources: the first 160 participants of the ongoing ImmuneRACE study, and 1,254 subjects contributed by 6 global collaborators. The sample metadata nearly always contained a de-identified subject ID, COVID-19 status, age in years and sex. Where available, HLA class I and class II types were obtained from metadata supplied by the sample provider rather than from assay-based typing.

To note about this clone: Its target antigen remains unknown. Base quality data are lacking; no much larger clone is found one base away.

The CDR3 goes from the cysteine to the phenylalanine over 15 residues. Only the CDR3 DNA is retained, 45 bases long and in frame from the first base. Based on the germline V gene (reference sequence), the CDR1 and CDR2 sequences are SGHNT and YYREEE. Trimming leaves V shorter by 2 bases and J shorter by 2 bases, with the junction holding 4 bases beyond the gene matches. What the work shows at the level of the full study, not this receptor alone: Clinical and demographic metadata were provided uncurated, with the amount varying by source and participant.

Each collaborating institution followed its own protocols to collect whole blood in K2EDTA tubes. For TCRbeta analysis, collaborator samples were shipped as frozen whole blood, as isolated PBMCs, or as DNA extracted from either sample type. The immunoSEQ Assay, a bias-controlled multiplex PCR, was used to amplify TCRbeta CDR3 regions from genomic DNA. The authors' pipeline ran thus. Nucleated cell counts per sample were estimated from amplification of reference gene primers within the assay. To quantify the absolute abundance of each unique TCRbeta CDR3 rearrangement, sequence reads were collapsed and filtered. For each sample, productive Simpson clonality was calculated by taking the square root of Simpson's diversity index across productive rearrangements. This is the immuneACCESS table as TCRdb keeps it, with only in-frame sequences that have V and J called. A part of the clones is gone; compared with another copy, unresolved V genes explain less than half, and the rest is unexplained. The DNA gave D and trimming, while V, J and clone size come from that table. Present in this sample are about 260,000 clones, approximately 84% of which were seen just once. The biggest ten clones account for 1.5% to 2% of the sample.

This sequence uses TRBV5-4 and TRBJ2-3, with TRBD2 matching 8 junction bases. The source of this sequence is an elderly woman with acute or convalescent COVID-19. The specimen sequenced was peripheral blood. In nucleotides, the sequence is TGTGCCAGCAGCTTACGGGGGGGCTACACAGATACGCAGTATTTT. It specifies CASSLRGGYTDTQYF.